The subject of this entry is one T cell receptor beta chain. Its antigen is currently not known. It has no much larger one-base neighbor in the sample; base qualities were not kept. In total, around 600 healthy bone marrow donors made up the cohort. At the time of sampling, every cohort member was nominally healthy, though immune exposures that went unrecorded were likely present. The donor was CMV seropositive and belonged to the group of 250 to 300 seropositive cohort members. A peripheral blood sample was collected from each donor, and TCR beta sequencing was performed on peripheral blood mononuclear cells. The Qiagen DNeasy Blood Extraction Kit was used to extract genomic DNA from the blood cell samples. In the germline V gene (reference sequence), CDR1 corresponds to SGHNT and CDR2 to YYREEE. From its cysteine to its phenylalanine, the CDR3 spans 16 amino acids. The sequence is cut down to CDR3 DNA, 48 bases in frame from base 1. Trimmed from V: 2 bases; trimmed from J: 10 bases; junction bases lacking a gene match: 10.

The entry originates in a study of cytomegalovirus exposure and HLA in healthy donors (dated by TCRdb to 2017 to 2019). Notes on the research overall: An earlier analysis of roughly 570 of the donors reported 276 Gb of sequence data and 95 million to 140 million unique TCR beta sequences obtained from around 170 million T cells. In a later analysis, previously published TCR beta repertoires from hundreds of donors were re-analyzed and high-resolution HLA genotyping was added so that TCR occurrence patterns could be studied. To predict cytomegalovirus infection status, the study combined high-throughput TCR immunosequencing, statistical association of individual TCRs with disease status, and machine learning. Every discovery cohort repertoire had been produced on one sequencing platform. A separate validation cohort of approximately 120 different subjects was used in addition to the approximately 670-subject first cohort. Among about 400 genotyped donors of the cohort, an average of roughly 230,000 unique TCR beta nucleotide sequences was sequenced per donor, of which roughly 17% were non-productive. HLA typing included class I and class II loci at four-digit resolution. Using immunosequencing, the study profiled T cell repertoires from around 680 subjects and related those repertoires to cytomegalovirus serostatus. The study aimed to test whether signatures of past pathogen exposure could be identified by cataloging public T cell receptors. In the later analysis, no new phenotypic data were used to find candidate immune exposures; instead, reliance was placed on TCR beta sequences and their occurrence across donors. Because of strong linkage in the cohort, roughly five DR-DQ haplotypes were treated as single units for association and clustering. The number of typed donors differed by locus: about 620-640 for A, B, C, DRB1 and DQB1; 500 to 550 for DQA1; approximately 600 for DPA1; and roughly 470 for DPB1. Donor age, sex, ethnicity and CMV serostatus were compiled together with the repertoire data. Around 300 gigabases of sequencing data and tens of millions of unique TCR sequences were included in an early release covering roughly 600 HLA-typed donors. Of the approximately 370 genotyped donors, roughly 80% were placed in the genetic ancestry cluster associated with self-reported Caucasian donors. A later genetic analysis took genome-wide SNP genotypes for about three fifths of the 666 donors and used that subset as a discovery cohort. In an earlier analysis of roughly 600 of the donors, high-throughput TCR beta sequencing was used to judge whether each TCR beta V gene segment behaved as functional or pseudogenic.

Receptors were amplified or captured by the immunoSEQ multiplex PCR assay. For the multiplex PCR, a mixture combining 60 forward primers for TCR Vbeta segments and 13 reverse primers for TCR Jbeta segments was used. Amplification of the CDR3 region of rearranged TCR beta genes was performed with a multiplex PCR assay on genomic DNA. On the Illumina HiSeq System, the amplified TCR beta libraries were sequenced as 87-base-pair reads. In the authors' own workflow: A later analysis counted about 82 million unique TCR beta chains across the 666 repertoires, and approximately 11 million of these chains were shared by at least two donors. Raw reads were error-corrected and collapsed into unique sequences with a nearest-neighbor algorithm that merged closely related sequences to remove PCR and sequencing errors. To assign V, D and J gene segments, CDR3 sequences were aligned to IMGT reference sequences. For a sequence to be retained, a match of at least six nucleotides to both a V gene segment and a J gene segment was required. A rearrangement was called productive if the CDR3 had no stop codons and remained in frame with V and J, and every other rearrangement was called non-productive. Following IMGT convention, CDR3 was defined as the stretch from the second conserved V-encoded cysteine up to the conserved J-encoded phenylalanine. The earlier analysis of 550 to 650 of the donors excluded any sequence lacking an unambiguous match to a single V gene segment. An earlier analysis of several hundred of the donors classified V segments as functional when productive rearrangements were above 56.7% and as segregating when the standard deviation between donors was above 5%. A statistical classification framework was developed to diagnose cytomegalovirus status using the catalog of TCR beta chain sequences. V and J gene assignment, in a later analysis, came from comparing TCR nucleotide sequences with IMGT/GENE-DB human TR gene sequences. A later analysis assigned CDR3 sequences and most-parsimonious VDJ recombination scenarios with the TCRdist pipeline. In a later analysis, each TCR beta chain was defined by its CDR3 amino acid sequence together with its V-gene family, and reads lacking a unique V-gene family were excluded. To address suspected cross-contamination and a sequencing artifact, a later analysis removed 450 to 700 highly shared, low-generation-probability nucleotide sequences. In a later analysis, a clonal expansion index was calculated for each public chain from normalized within-repertoire ranks of inferred template counts. In a later analysis, generation probabilities were computed using a VDJ recombination model fitted to out-of-frame rearrangements, and the results were checked against IGoR. Hypergeometric tests were used in a later analysis to score TCR-TCR, TCR-HLA and TCR-CMV co-occurrence, with a repertoire-size bias correction applied to the TCR pairs. To estimate false discovery rates, a later analysis permuted the HLA or CMV assignments 20 times. A later analysis grouped co-occurring TCRs with DBSCAN, adding TCRdist sequence similarity when clustering within HLA-allele-positive subsets. Co-occurrence clustering excluded repertoires with fewer than 30,000 or more than 120,000 public chains, plus five with anomalous nucleotide sharing. Held by TCRdb, this immuneACCESS table contains in-frame sequences only and omits some clones. Under half of the omission traces to an unresolved V gene where checked; the cause of the rest is unknown. V, J and clone size were drawn from that table, and D and trimming were deduced from the DNA. The sample includes tens of thousands of clones, with roughly 80% observed a single time. Approximately 5.7% of the sample belongs to the ten largest clones.

Points the paper makes about the study in general: Because HLA typing was unavailable for some donors at each locus, only the typed subset was used in association tests. In an earlier analysis of 587 of the donors, most TCR beta V segments appeared in productive rearrangements about 87% or about 30% of the time, broadly matching IMGT annotations. This cohort had only TCR beta chains sequenced, and the lack of alpha or paired-chain data limited which features could be detected. A later analysis reported that several top co-occurrence clusters appeared linked to parvovirus B19, influenza, CMV and Epstein-Barr virus. According to the authors, the approach could potentially be generalized to other disease states and immunological phenotypes. Immune exposure information for the cohort was limited to CMV serostatus. In vitro tests confirmed that a few of the cytomegalovirus-associated TCR beta chains recognize cytomegalovirus antigens. In a later analysis, most CMV-associated TCR beta chains were found to appear HLA-restricted, with HLA associations seemingly driven largely by CMV exposure. Compared with the approximately 700-donor mean, donors in an Asian-associated ancestry cluster had fewer N-insertions in productive TCRs, according to a later genetic analysis. Some IMGT-functional V segments, including TRBV6-2 and TRBV6-3, could not be told apart with the 87-base-pair reads, so those segments were excluded. Roughly uniform sequencing depth across donors was assumed in presence/absence analyses, although this assumption may not hold. A later analysis found that HLA-associated TCR beta chains were more clonally expanded and had lower generation probabilities than equally common non-associated chains. In a later genetic analysis, a missense DCLRE1C variant was associated with V-gene and J-gene trimming of TCR beta chains, and the association was replicated in an independent cohort. When HLA alleles, especially DR and DQ, strongly co-occurred, attributing TCR associations to individual alleles was difficult. Specific HLA alleles were associated with 15,000 to 20,000 TCR beta sequences at a false discovery rate of 0.05 in a later analysis. The study listed 150 to 200 TCR beta chains as associated with cytomegalovirus. Cytomegalovirus status was reported to be diagnosed by the classifier with high specificity and sensitivity in both the original and validation cohorts. Correlated functional status among segregating V segments might be attributable to linkage disequilibrium, but an unknown experimental factor could not be ruled out. The sequencing pipeline was judged likely to have produced a cluster of highly shared sequence variants as a technical artifact. According to a later analysis, TCR association rates differed among HLA loci, with DRB1 alleles showing the most associated TCRs and HLA-C alleles showing the fewest. While some public TCRs were present in many individuals, most TCR sequences turned up only very rarely across donors. A further reported finding was that TCR beta sequences accurately predicted the HLA-A and HLA-B alleles for most subjects in the first cohort. Because counts were too low, roughly 16 rarely observed V segments, including chromosome 9 orphons, were left out of the earlier analysis of roughly 600 of the donors.

The receptor comes from a woman in her forties or fifties in good health and CMV-seropositive. Sequences were obtained from PBMCs. This chain is built from TRBV5-4 and TRBJ1-6, with TRBD1 identical over 9 junction bases. The DNA reads TGTGCCAGCAGCTTACCCGGGACAGGGAATATATCACCCCTCCACTTT. Its product reads: CASSLPGTGNISPLHF. Reference TRBV5-4 and TRBJ1-6 proteins supply the regions before and after the CDR3; the full variable domain is: ETGVTQSPTHLIKTRGQQVTLRCSSQSGHNTVSWYQQALGQGPQFIFQYYREEENGRGNFPPRFSGLQFPNYSSELNVNALELDDSALYLCASSLPGTGNISPLHFGNGTRLTVT.